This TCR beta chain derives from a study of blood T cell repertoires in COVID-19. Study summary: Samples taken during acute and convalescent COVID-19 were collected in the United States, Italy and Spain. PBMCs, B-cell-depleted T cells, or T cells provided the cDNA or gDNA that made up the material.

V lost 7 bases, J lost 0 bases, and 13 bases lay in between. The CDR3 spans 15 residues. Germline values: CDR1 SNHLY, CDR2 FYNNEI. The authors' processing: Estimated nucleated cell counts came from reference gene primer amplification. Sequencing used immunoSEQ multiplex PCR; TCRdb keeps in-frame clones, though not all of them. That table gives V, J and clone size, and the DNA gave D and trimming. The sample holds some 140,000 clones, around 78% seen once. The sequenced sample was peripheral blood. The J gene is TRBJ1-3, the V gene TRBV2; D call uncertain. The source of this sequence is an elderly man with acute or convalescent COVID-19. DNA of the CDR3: TGTGCCAGCATCCATGGGAGAGGCTCTGGAAACACCATATATTTT. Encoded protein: CASIHGRGSGNTIYF.